The source of this T cell receptor (beta chain) is a study of cytomegalovirus exposure and HLA in healthy donors. Broader study findings: Most of the CMV-associated TCR beta chains (in a later analysis) appeared to be HLA-restricted.

The PCR had 60 Vbeta and 13 Jbeta primers. Clones were read by immunoSEQ multiplex PCR, and TCRdb kept only the in-frame ones, dropping some. This table has around 200,000 clones, approximately 85% appearing once. The donors were healthy bone marrow donors. As regards this clone: Its antigen is as yet unknown.

V lost 0 bases and J lost 3, with 9 bases in between. Looked up from germline, CDR1 is LGHNA and CDR2 is YNFKEQ. The CDR3 spans 14 residues. This chain connects TRBV4-2 to TRBJ2-7, with a possible D match to TRBD1 (6 bases). The receptor comes from a woman in her forties or fifties in good health and CMV-seronegative. The sequenced sample consisted of PBMCs. The chain's CDR3 is CASSQDQGSYEQYF. The CDR3 DNA reads as TGTGCCAGCAGCCAAGACCAGGGGAGCTACGAGCAGTACTTC.